The 8 T cell receptor beta chains listed next were all sequenced from one sample in a study of T cell responses to AZD1222 COVID-19 vaccine. Clones were read by immunoSEQ multiplex PCR, and TCRdb kept only the in-frame ones, dropping some. The sample lists 150,000 to 200,000 clones, roughly 92% occurring once. Sequenced here: peripheral blood, sampled on day 0 of AZD1222 vaccination. Source of these receptors: an adult in good health.

V gene TRBV28 combines with J gene TRBJ1-2; TRBD1 matches at 7 bases. Trimming removed 6 bases from V and 2 bases from J; junction bases left unmatched: 3. Germline V gives CDR1 MDHEN, CDR2 SYDVKM. The CDR3 is made up of 13 amino acids. CDR3 residues: CASSWDRNYGYTF. The CDR3 nucleotides read TGTGCCAGCAGCTGGGACAGAAACTATGGCTACACCTTC.

The chain joins TRBV9 to TRBJ2-2; unclear D gene. The V end was cut by 0 bases, the J end by 4 bases, with 10 bases between. CDR3 size: 15 residues. Germline assignment: CDR1 SGDLS and CDR2 YYNGEE. The CDR3 spells CASSVASGPTGELFF. CDR3 DNA: TGTGCCAGCAGCGTAGCTTCAGGTCCCACCGGGGAGCTGTTTTTT.

The rearrangement uses TRBV2 and TRBJ1-1; possibly TRBD1 for D (5 bases). Germline loops: CDR1 SNHLY, CDR2 FYNNEI. V was pared by 5 bases and J by 0 bases, with 16 bases between. The CDR3 has 16 residues. This chain's CDR3 is CASSRTLEGLNTEAFF. The CDR3 region has the DNA TGTGCCAGCAGTCGGACACTCGAGGGCCTGAACACTGAAGCTTTCTTT.

The rearrangement uses TRBV7-9 and TRBJ2-5; D may correspond to TRBD1 or TRBD2 (5 bases each). With 3 bases removed from V and 4 bases from J, the gap between germline ends came to 15 bases. The CDR3 is 15 amino acids. From germline, CDR1 is SEHNR and CDR2 FQNEAQ (reference sequence). The CDR3 here is CASSFGEGQPETQYF. The CDR3 DNA is TGTGCCAGCAGCTTTGGAGAGGGGCAGCCAGAGACCCAGTACTTC.

The CDR3 spells CASSGHGNTIYF. CDR3 sequence (DNA): TGTGCCAGCAGCGGACATGGAAACACCATATATTTT. This chain uses TRBV9 with TRBJ1-3; D not certain. CDR1 is SGDLS and CDR2 is YYNGEE in the germline V gene. Trimming took 3 bases from V and 3 from J, leaving 4 bases between them. CDR3 length: 12 residues. Filled out from reference TRBV9 and TRBJ1-3, the complete variable domain reads DSGVTQTPKHLITATGQRVTLRCSPRSGDLSVYWYQQSLDQGLQFLIQYYNGEERAKGNILERFSAQQFPDLHSELNLSSLELGDSALYFCASSGHGNTIYFGEGSWLTVV.

This chain links TRBV12-5 with TRBJ1-1; unclear D gene. V shed 6 bases and J shed 5 bases, with 10 bases lying between them. The V gene's germline CDR1 is LGHNT and CDR2 FRNRAP. CDR3 length: 12 residues. The CDR3 sequence is CASGPSRTEAFF. Here the CDR3 DNA reads TGTGCTAGTGGCCCCTCCCGGACTGAAGCTTTCTTT. Combining the CDR3 with reference TRBV12-5 and TRBJ1-1 gives the whole variable domain DARVTQTPRHKVTEMGQEVTMRCQPILGHNTVFWYRQTMMQGLELLAYFRNRAPLDDSGMPKDRFSAEMPDATLATLKIQPSEPRDSAVYFCASGPSRTEAFFGQGTRLTVV.

V gene TRBV28 combines with J gene TRBJ1-5; D unclear. The V gene's germline CDR1 is MDHEN and CDR2 SYDVKM. The CDR3 is 15 residues long. V lost 6 bases and J lost 6, with 18 bases in between. CDR3 amino acids: CASSSAESMGQPQHF. The DNA of the CDR3 is TGTGCCAGCAGCTCAGCCGAGAGCATGGGTCAGCCCCAGCATTTT.

This rearrangement joins TRBV19 to TRBJ1-6; D unclear. V was shortened by 6 bases and J by 7 bases, with 16 bases between the two germline ends. This CDR3 contains 15 residues. Germline lookup yields CDR1 LNHDA and CDR2 SQIVND (reference sequence). The CDR3 spells CASSLNIMGNSPLHF. The CDR3, as DNA: TGTGCCAGTAGCCTAAACATAATGGGGAATTCACCCCTCCACTTT.